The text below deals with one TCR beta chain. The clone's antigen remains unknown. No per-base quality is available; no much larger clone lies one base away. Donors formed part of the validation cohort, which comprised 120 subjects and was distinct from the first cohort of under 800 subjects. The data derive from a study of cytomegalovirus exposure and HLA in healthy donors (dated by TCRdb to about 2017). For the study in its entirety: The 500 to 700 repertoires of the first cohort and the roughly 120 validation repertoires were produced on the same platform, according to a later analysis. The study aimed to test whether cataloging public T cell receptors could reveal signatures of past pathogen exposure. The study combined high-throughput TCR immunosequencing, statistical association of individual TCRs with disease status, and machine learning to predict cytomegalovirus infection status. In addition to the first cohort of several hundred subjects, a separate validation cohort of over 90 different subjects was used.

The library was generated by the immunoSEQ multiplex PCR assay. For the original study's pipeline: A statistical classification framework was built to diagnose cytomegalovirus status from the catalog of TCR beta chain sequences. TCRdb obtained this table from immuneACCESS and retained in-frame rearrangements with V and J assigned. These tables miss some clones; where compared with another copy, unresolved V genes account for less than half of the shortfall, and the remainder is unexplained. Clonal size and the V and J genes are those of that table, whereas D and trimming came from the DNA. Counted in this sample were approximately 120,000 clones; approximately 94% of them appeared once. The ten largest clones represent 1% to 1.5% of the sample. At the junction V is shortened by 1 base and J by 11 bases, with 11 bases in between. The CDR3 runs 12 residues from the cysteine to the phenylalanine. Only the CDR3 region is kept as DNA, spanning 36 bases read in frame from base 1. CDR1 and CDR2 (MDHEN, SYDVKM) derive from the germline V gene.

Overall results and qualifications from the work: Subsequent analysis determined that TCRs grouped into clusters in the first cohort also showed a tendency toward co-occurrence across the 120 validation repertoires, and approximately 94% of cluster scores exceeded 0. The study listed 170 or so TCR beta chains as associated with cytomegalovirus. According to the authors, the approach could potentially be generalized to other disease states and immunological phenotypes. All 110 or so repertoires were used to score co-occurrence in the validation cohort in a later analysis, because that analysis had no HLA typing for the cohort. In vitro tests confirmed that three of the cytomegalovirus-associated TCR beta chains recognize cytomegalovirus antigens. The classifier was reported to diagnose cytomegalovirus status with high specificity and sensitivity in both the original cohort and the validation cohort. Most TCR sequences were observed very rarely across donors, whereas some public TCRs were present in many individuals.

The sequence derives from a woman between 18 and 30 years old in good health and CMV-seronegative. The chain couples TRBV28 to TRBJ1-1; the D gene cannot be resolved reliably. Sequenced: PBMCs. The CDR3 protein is CASSLYLLGAFF. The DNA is TGTGCCAGCAGTTTATACCTTCTCGGGGCTTTCTTT.